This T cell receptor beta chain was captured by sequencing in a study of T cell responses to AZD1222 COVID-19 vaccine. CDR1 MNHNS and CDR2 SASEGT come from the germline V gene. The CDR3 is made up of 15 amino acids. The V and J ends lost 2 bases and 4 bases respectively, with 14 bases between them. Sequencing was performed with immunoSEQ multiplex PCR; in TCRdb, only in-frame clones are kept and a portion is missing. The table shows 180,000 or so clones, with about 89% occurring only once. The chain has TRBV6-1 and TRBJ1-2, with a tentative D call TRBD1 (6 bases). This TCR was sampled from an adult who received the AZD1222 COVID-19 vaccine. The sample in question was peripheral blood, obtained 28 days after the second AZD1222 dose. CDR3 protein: CASSENAGVSYGYTF. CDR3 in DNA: TGTGCCAGCAGTGAAAACGCAGGGGTGAGCTATGGCTACACCTTC.